These 25 T cell receptor beta chains were all obtained from the same sample, sequenced in a study of cytomegalovirus exposure and HLA in healthy donors. The study ran its PCR with 60 Vbeta and 13 Jbeta primers. The data were produced by immunoSEQ multiplex PCR, yet TCRdb's version contains in-frame clones alone and is incomplete. The sample's table shows about 54,000 clones. The sample was PBMCs. These TCRs come from a woman aged 40-49 years in good health and CMV-seronegative.

As to this clone: Other nucleotide sequences in the sample specify the same CDR3. The chain is built from TRBV5-1 and TRBJ1-2, with D possibly being TRBD1 (6 bases). Trimming took off 3 bases at V and 0 bases at J, with 12 bases between the two ends. Germline CDR1 SGHRS, CDR2 YFSETQ. CDR3 size: 15 residues. CDR3 sequence: CASSSEPGANYGYTF. The CDR3 DNA follows: TGCGCCAGCAGCTCTGAACCAGGGGCTAACTATGGCTACACCTTC.

The V and J genes are TRBV5-1 and TRBJ2-5; TRBD2 aligns across 11 bases. The CDR3 totals 17 residues. CDR1 and CDR2 from the germline V gene are SGHRS and YFSETQ. The trim removed 3 bases at V and 2 bases at J, leaving 9 bases unmatched. The CDR3 loop reads CASSSSKTSGVQETQYF. CDR3 bases: TGCGCCAGCAGCTCGTCCAAGACTAGCGGGGTTCAAGAGACCCAGTACTTC. Drawing the rest from reference TRBV5-1 and TRBJ2-5, the complete variable domain is KAGVTQTPRYLIKTRGQQVTLSCSPISGHRSVSWYQQTPGQGLQFLFEYFSETQRNKGNFPGRFSGRQFSNSRSEMNVSTLELGDSALYLCASSSSKTSGVQETQYFGPGTRLLVL.

This chain links TRBV7-9 with TRBJ1-2, with D hard to call. Germline values: CDR1 SEHNR, CDR2 FQNEAQ (reference sequence). Trimming stripped 4 bases from V and 2 bases from J, with 8 bases between. The CDR3 runs 13 residues. The CDR3 here is CASSSQINYGYTF. The CDR3 DNA follows: TGTGCCAGCAGCTCACAGATAAACTATGGCTACACCTTC.

This chain links TRBV28 with TRBJ2-3; TRBD1 agrees at 7 bases. V trimming: 5 bases; J trimming: 3 bases; junction bases outside the gene matches: 8. Germline-derived CDR1 and CDR2 are MDHEN and SYDVKM. The CDR3 runs to 15 residues. The CDR3 bases are TGTGCCAGCAGTCTAAGACAGGGTCAGACAGATACGCAGTATTTT. Amino acid sequence: CASSLRQGQTDTQYF.

The chain uses TRBV4-1 and TRBJ1-4, with D perhaps matching TRBD1 (5 bases). Germline CDR1 reads MGHRA; CDR2 reads YSYEKL. V was pared by 0 bases and J by 7 bases, with 18 bases between. The CDR3 is 17 residues long. CDR3 in DNA: TGCGCCAGCAGCCAAGATGTCGCTAGGGCAGGGTCTGAAAAACTGTTTTTT. This translates into CASSQDVARAGSEKLFF.

This CDR3 reads CASSRDREQYF. DNA for the CDR3: TGTGCCAGCTCACGCGATCGCGAGCAGTACTTC. The chain joins TRBV18 to TRBJ2-7; the D is unclear. CDR3 size: 11 residues. V lost 4 bases to trimming and J lost 6 bases, with 7 bases between them. Germline V gene sequence: CDR1 KGHSH, CDR2 LQKENI.

The chain uses TRBV7-9 and TRBJ2-4; D gene ambiguous. This CDR3 is 12 amino acids long. V dropped 4 bases and J dropped 4 bases, with 5 bases sitting between them. Germline CDR1 reads SEHNR; CDR2 reads FQNEAQ (reference sequence). The CDR3 is CASSYGKNIQYF. The CDR3 DNA reads TGTGCCAGCAGCTACGGGAAAAACATTCAGTACTTC.

This chain joins TRBV6-4 and TRBJ2-5; 7 positions match TRBD2. The J call may not be correct, given that the DNA end is closer to TRBJ2-7. The germline V gene has CDR1 MRHNA and CDR2 SNTAGT. This CDR3 has 14 amino acids. The CDR3 region is CASSPSHGGVEQYF. The CDR3 DNA follows: TGTGCCAGCAGCCCTTCTCATGGGGGGGTCGAGCAGTACTTC.

The CDR3 loop is CASSFLAGEGTDTQYF. The CDR3 bases are TGTGCCAGCTCATTCCTAGCGGGAGAGGGCACAGATACGCAGTATTTT. The V gene is TRBV18, the J gene TRBJ2-3; 10 bases map to TRBD2. V was clipped by 5 bases and J by 1 base; unmatched bases: 6. CDR1 is KGHSH and CDR2 is LQKENI in the germline V gene. The CDR3 runs to 16 residues.

The rearrangement links TRBV27 to TRBJ1-1; possibly TRBD1 for D (5 bases). Germline V lookup: CDR1 MNHEY, CDR2 SMNVEV (reference sequence). The length of the CDR3 is 15 residues. V was shortened by 6 bases and J by 5 bases, with 19 bases between the two germline ends. The CDR3 region is CASSPLGQTGTEAFF. CDR3 coding DNA: TGTGCCAGCAGCCCCCTGGGGCAAACGGGTACTGAAGCTTTCTTT.

The rearrangement uses TRBV25-1 and TRBJ2-7; D is perhaps TRBD2 (5 bases). The CDR3 extends over 14 amino acids. Germline CDR1 reads MGHDK; CDR2 reads SYGVNS. V was cut by 0 bases and J by 4 bases, with 10 bases left in between. The CDR3 here is CASSEYKEGYEQYF. The CDR3 nucleotides are TGTGCCAGCAGTGAATATAAAGAGGGTTACGAGCAGTACTTC.

The chain couples TRBV7-8 to TRBJ2-3; D is possibly TRBD2 (5 bases). Germline-derived CDR1 and CDR2 are SGHVS and FQNEAQ. This CDR3 region has 14 residues. V lost 5 bases and J lost 0, with 9 bases in between. The CDR3 is CASSARTSTDTQYF. CDR3 nucleotide sequence: TGTGCCAGCAGCGCCCGGACTAGCACAGATACGCAGTATTTT.

The J gene is TRBJ2-4, the V gene TRBV28; D is perhaps TRBD2 (5 bases). The germline V and J ends were trimmed by 4 bases and 0 bases, with 22 bases remaining between them. CDR1 MDHEN and CDR2 SYDVKM come from the germline V gene. The CDR3 runs 19 residues. CDR3 DNA: TGTGCCAGCAGTTCCGTTACGGCGGGTTTCCTGATAGCCAAAAACATTCAGTACTTC. Its translation: CASSSVTAGFLIAKNIQYF.

As to this clone: The sample carries other DNA sequences with the same CDR3. This sequence joins TRBV18 and TRBJ1-1; 7 positions match TRBD1. The J segment lost 1 base and the V segment lost 3 bases, leaving 5 bases of the junction unmatched. CDR1 and CDR2 (germline): KGHSH, LQKENI. CDR3 size: 15 residues. Here the CDR3 DNA reads TGTGCCAGCTCACCCCGCACAGGGGCGAACACTGAAGCTTTCTTT. Protein: CASSPRTGANTEAFF.

The rearrangement uses TRBV7-3 and TRBJ2-5; TRBD2 matches 8 bases. The CDR3 has 16 residues. V lost 5 bases and J lost 3; bases outside the gene matches: 11. Germline V gives CDR1 SGHTA, CDR2 FQGTGA. The CDR3 region is CASSPVGAGVEETQYF. CDR3 coding DNA: TGTGCCAGCAGCCCCGTGGGAGCGGGAGTAGAAGAGACCCAGTACTTC. Full variable domain (rest looked up from reference TRBV7-3 and TRBJ2-5): GAGVSQTPSNKVTEKGKYVELRCDPISGHTALYWYRQSLGQGPEFLIYFQGTGAADDSGLPNDRFFAVRPEGSVSTLKIQRTERGDSAVYLCASSPVGAGVEETQYFGPGTRLLVL.

The chain uses TRBV12-5 and TRBJ2-3; no firm D call. The CDR3 runs to 14 residues. V was clipped by 1 base and J by 3 bases, with 8 bases between them. In germline, CDR1 is LGHNT, CDR2 FRNRAP. CDR3 nucleotide sequence: TGTGCTAGTGGTTTGGGGCAGGTAACAGATACGCAGTATTTT. Its protein product is CASGLGQVTDTQYF. The entire variable domain, with the rest obtained from reference TRBV12-5 and TRBJ2-3, is as follows: DARVTQTPRHKVTEMGQEVTMRCQPILGHNTVFWYRQTMMQGLELLAYFRNRAPLDDSGMPKDRFSAEMPDATLATLKIQPSEPRDSAVYFCASGLGQVTDTQYFGPGTRLTVL.

The CDR3 DNA reads TGTGCCAGCAGCTTACAGGCGACAGGAACCTACGAGCAGTACTTC. It codes for CASSLQATGTYEQYF. The chain recombines TRBV7-9 with TRBJ2-7, with D perhaps TRBD1 (6 bases). The CDR3 sequence is 15 residues long. Trimming cost V 2 bases and J 2 bases, with 13 bases left between them. Germline V gene sequence: CDR1 SEHNR, CDR2 FQNEAQ (reference sequence).

The V call is TRBV7-2, the J call TRBJ1-6, with 9 bases that match TRBD1. This CDR3 spans 14 amino acids. Germline CDR1 is SGHTA and CDR2 is FQGNSA. The V segment lost 2 bases and the J segment 8 bases; nucleotides outside the gene matches: 1. DNA of the CDR3: TGTGCCAGCAGCTTAAGGGACAGGGATTCACCCCTCCACTTT. Residues: CASSLRDRDSPLHF.

The rearrangement uses TRBV6-1 and TRBJ2-7, with a tentative D call TRBD1 (5 bases). The length of the CDR3 is 14 residues. In germline, CDR1 is MNHNS, CDR2 SASEGT. Trimming pared 3 bases from V and 1 base from J, leaving 10 bases between. The CDR3 DNA is TGTGCCAGCAGTGATCAGGGTTCGTCCTACGAGCAGTACTTC. Translating it yields CASSDQGSSYEQYF.

The genes are TRBV30 and TRBJ2-5; D is unclear. Trimming left V 0 bases short and J 9 bases short, with 17 bases between. The CDR3 covers 14 residues. CDR1 is GTSNPN and CDR2 is SVGIG in the germline V gene (reference sequence). DNA of the CDR3: TGTGCCTGGAGTGTAGCCACAGTGGGTACGCCCCAGTACTTC. Encoded protein: CAWSVATVGTPQYF.

The rearrangement links TRBV28 to TRBJ1-1; unclear D gene. CDR3 length: 13 amino acids. Trimming shortened V by 3 bases and J by 0 bases, and 5 bases separated the two germline ends. Germline CDR1 reads MDHEN; CDR2 reads SYDVKM. CDR3 amino acids: CASSFPLNTEAFF. The CDR3 nucleotides read TGTGCCAGCAGTTTCCCCTTGAACACTGAAGCTTTCTTT.

The chain couples TRBV27 to TRBJ2-1, with 11 bases lining up with TRBD2. This CDR3 comprises 15 residues. Germline trimming cut 6 bases from V and 5 bases from J; bases unmatched to any gene: 6. Germline V CDR1 and CDR2: MNHEY, SMNVEV (reference sequence). The CDR3: CASSLLAGEHNEQFF. The CDR3 nucleotides are TGTGCCAGCAGCTTACTAGCGGGAGAGCACAATGAGCAGTTCTTC.

This chain connects TRBV28 to TRBJ2-1, with D possibly being TRBD2 (5 bases). Germline values: CDR1 MDHEN, CDR2 SYDVKM. V gave up 1 base and J gave up 1 base, with 11 bases separating them. The CDR3 is 16 amino acids. The CDR3 coding sequence is TGTGCCAGCAGTTTATTCGTCGAGGGATCCTACAATGAGCAGTTCTTC. This codes for CASSLFVEGSYNEQFF.

This chain links TRBV7-2 with TRBJ2-2; the D is unclear. V lost 0 bases, J lost 6 bases, and 11 bases lay in between. CDR1 is SGHTA and CDR2 is FQGNSA in the germline V gene. The CDR3 loop spans 15 amino acids. In DNA, the CDR3 is TGTGCCAGCAGCTTAGCCTTTCAGTTTTCCGGGGAGCTGTTTTTT. Its protein is CASSLAFQFSGELFF.

The chain joins TRBV30 to TRBJ1-6; D ambiguous. The length of the CDR3 is 15 residues. Germline CDR1 is GTSNPN and CDR2 is SVGIG (reference sequence). V was cut by 2 bases and J by 8 bases, with 16 bases left in between. In DNA, the CDR3 is TGTGCCTGGAGTAGGTATGCAATCCGGGATTCACCCCTCCACTTT. Encoded protein: CAWSRYAIRDSPLHF.